Below, one T cell receptor (beta chain) is given with its context. This sample stems from a study of glioma-infiltrating T cells after dendritic cell vaccination. The table came from immunoSEQ multiplex PCR; TCRdb's copy has only in-frame clones and leaves some out. The data hold under 100,000 clones, with 70% to 80% observed a single time. Per germline, CDR1 MNHNY and CDR2 SVGAGI (reference sequence). This CDR3 region has 15 residues. Trimming removed 10 bases from V and 3 bases from J, with 18 bases in between. The receptor comes from a human donor with glioblastoma. Sequencing used blood, obtained before dendritic cell vaccination. V usage is TRBV6-6 and J usage is TRBJ1-4; D is unclear. CDR3 region: CATQRAALSNEKLFF. CDR3 nucleotides: TGTGCCACCCAGAGGGCAGCATTGTCTAATGAAAAACTGTTTTTT.